A single T cell receptor beta chain is shown here with its context. This specimen belongs to a study of blood T cell repertoires in COVID-19. Overall study: Sample material is recorded as cDNA or gDNA derived from T cells, B-cell-depleted T cells, or PBMCs.

TCRdb's table, derived via immunoSEQ multiplex PCR, lists solely in-frame clones and lacks some. The table lists about 300,000 clones, 90% of them singletons. This CDR3 comprises 15 residues. With 4 bases clipped from V and 3 bases from J, the junction kept 6 bases outside the gene matches. Germline CDR1 reads MNHEY; CDR2 reads SMNVEV (reference sequence). This receptor was identified in a woman aged 45-60 years with COVID-19, enrolled during active disease. What was sequenced was peripheral blood. The rearrangement links TRBV27 to TRBJ2-7; TRBD1 agrees at 10 bases. The CDR3 region is CASSYGTGAGYEQYF. DNA of the CDR3: TGTGCCAGCAGTTATGGGACAGGGGCTGGCTACGAGCAGTACTTC.